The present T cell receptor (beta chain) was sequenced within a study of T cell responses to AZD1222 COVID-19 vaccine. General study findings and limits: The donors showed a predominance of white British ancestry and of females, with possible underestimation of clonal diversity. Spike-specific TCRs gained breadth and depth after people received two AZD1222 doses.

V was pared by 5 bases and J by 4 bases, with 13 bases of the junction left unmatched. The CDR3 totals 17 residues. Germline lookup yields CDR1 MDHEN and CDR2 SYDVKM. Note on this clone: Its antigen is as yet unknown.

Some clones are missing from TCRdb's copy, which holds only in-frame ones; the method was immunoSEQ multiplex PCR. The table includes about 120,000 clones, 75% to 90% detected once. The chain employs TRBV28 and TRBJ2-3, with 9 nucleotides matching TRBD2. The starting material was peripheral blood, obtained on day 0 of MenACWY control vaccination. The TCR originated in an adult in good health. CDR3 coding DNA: TGTGCCAGCAGTCCATTTAGCGGGGGTTCCGAAGCAGATACGCAGTATTTT. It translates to CASSPFSGGSEADTQYF.